Following are 23 T cell receptor beta chains from one sample sequenced in a study of cytomegalovirus exposure and HLA in healthy donors. Primers included in the PCR were 60 Vbeta and 13 Jbeta primers. Sequencing used immunoSEQ multiplex PCR; TCRdb keeps in-frame clones, though not all of them. There are 99,000 or so clones in the sample; roughly an eighth occur only once, and roughly a sixth lies in the top ten. What was sequenced was PBMCs. The receptors derive from a man in his forties in good health and CMV-seropositive.

This clone has just a few counts. The chain is built from TRBV30 and TRBJ1-5; TRBD1 might be the D (6 bases). The V end lost 1 base, the J end lost 7 bases, and 11 bases lay between the germline ends. This CDR3 has 13 residues. The germline CDR1 and CDR2 sequences are GTSNPN and SVGIG (reference sequence). CDR3 coding DNA: TGTGCCTGGAGTGGACAGGCGAGCCAGCCCCAGCATTTT. Translated, it gives CAWSGQASQPQHF.

The chain combines TRBV19 with TRBJ2-1, with TRBD2 identical over 11 bases. V lost 10 bases, J lost 4 bases, and 12 bases stayed unmatched. Germline V gives CDR1 LNHDA, CDR2 SQIVND (reference sequence). The CDR3 extends over 16 amino acids. CDR3 DNA: TGTGCCACTATCTCCGGGACTAGCGGAACATACAATGAGCAGTTCTTC. Its translation: CATISGTSGTYNEQFF. The variable domain in full, completed from reference TRBV19 and TRBJ2-1, reads DGGITQSPKYLFRKEGQNVTLSCEQNLNHDAMYWYRQDPGQGLRLIYYSQIVNDFQKGDIAEGYSVSREKKESFPLTVTSAQKNPTAFYLCATISGTSGTYNEQFFGPGTRLTVL.

The V call is TRBV28, the J call TRBJ2-5, with 14 bases identical to TRBD2. Germline CDR1 reads MDHEN; CDR2 reads SYDVKM. CDR3 length: 19 amino acids. V was clipped by 4 bases and J by 4 bases; unmatched bases: 14. CDR3 DNA: TGTGCCAGCAGTTCCTCCCCCCTGACTAGCGGGAGGGCCCTAGAGACCCAGTACTTC. It is translated as CASSSSPLTSGRALETQYF.

The CDR3 is CASSLPSGRRGKNIQYF. The DNA of the CDR3 is TGTGCCAGCAGCTTGCCCAGCGGGAGGAGGGGCAAAAACATTCAGTACTTC. V usage is TRBV5-6 and J usage is TRBJ2-4; TRBD2 matches at 9 bases. Germline V gene data show CDR1 as SGHDT and CDR2 as YYEEEE. The CDR3 loop spans 17 amino acids. V lost 1 base, J lost 3 bases, and 8 bases stayed unmatched. The full variable domain, its missing parts supplied by reference TRBV5-6 and TRBJ2-4, is DAGVTQSPTHLIKTRGQQVTLRCSPKSGHDTVSWYQQALGQGPQFIFQYYEEEERQRGNFPDRFSGHQFPNYSSELNVNALLLGDSALYLCASSLPSGRRGKNIQYFGAGTRLSVL.

In its sample, this clone was seen once. The junction departs from the called germline gene at one end, perhaps through a read error. V and J are TRBV10-2 and TRBJ2-2; maybe TRBD2 (6 bases). Per germline, CDR1 WSHSY and CDR2 SAAADI. CDR3 size: 16 residues. The CDR3 bases are TGCGCCAGCAGTGCGTCTGGGCACGGAGGGACCGGGGCGCTGTTTTTT. This sequence encodes CASSASGHGGTGALFF.

CDR3 DNA sequence: TGCGCCAGCAAAACAGGGGCTGGGGCCAACGTCCTGACTTTC. Translated: CASKTGAGANVLTF. The chain carries TRBV5-1 and TRBJ2-6, with 7 bases lining up with TRBD1. Trimming removed 6 bases from V and 2 bases from J; junction bases left unmatched: 2. Germline V gene sequence: CDR1 SGHRS, CDR2 YFSETQ. The CDR3 covers 14 residues.

V gene TRBV6-1 combines with J gene TRBJ1-1; 7 bases map to TRBD1. Germline values: CDR1 MNHNS, CDR2 SASEGT. Trimming removed 6 bases from V and 6 bases from J; junction bases left unmatched: 4. This CDR3 contains 12 residues. The CDR3 bases are TGTGCCAGCAGCCGTACAGGGGCTGAAGCTTTCTTT. This encodes CASSRTGAEAFF.

The CDR3 spells CASSSNPGEQFF. CDR3 DNA: TGTGCCAGCAGTTCCAATCCGGGGGAGCAGTTCTTC. This chain uses TRBV7-9 with TRBJ2-1; TRBD2 is a possible D gene (5 bases). The V and J ends lost 6 bases and 10 bases respectively, with 13 bases between them. Germline CDR1 SEHNR, CDR2 FQNEAQ (reference sequence). The CDR3 is made up of 12 amino acids.

This clone was seen more than once but under ten times. The CDR3 DNA sequence: TGTGCCATCAGTGATCGCGCCAATGGGGCCAACGTCCTGACTTTC. Amino acid sequence: CAISDRANGANVLTF. V gene TRBV10-3 combines with J gene TRBJ2-6; D unclear. Germline-derived CDR1 and CDR2 are ENHRY and SYGVKD. The CDR3 totals 15 residues. V dropped 3 bases and J dropped 3 bases, with 9 bases sitting between them.

The chain employs TRBV6-1 and TRBJ2-5; TRBD2 matches 7 bases. The CDR3 has 12 residues. The germline V gene has CDR1 MNHNS and CDR2 SASEGT. With V trimmed by 4 bases and J by 5 bases, 1 base remained unmatched. CDR3 residues: CASSVGGETQYF. The CDR3 nucleotides are TGTGCCAGCAGTGTGGGAGGGGAGACCCAGTACTTC.

This clone was detected a few times. The V call is TRBV19, the J call TRBJ2-2, with a tentative D call TRBD2 (6 bases). This CDR3 is 14 amino acids long. Germline values: CDR1 LNHDA, CDR2 SQIVND (reference sequence). Trimming cost V 6 bases and J 4 bases, with 12 bases left between them. DNA for the CDR3: TGTGCCAGTAGGCCTAGCGCGGGCACCGGGGAGCTGTTTTTT. Its translation: CASRPSAGTGELFF.

The chain is built from TRBV11-3 and TRBJ2-3; D is ambiguous. The V and J ends lost 5 bases and 5 bases respectively, with 8 bases between them. This CDR3 is 12 amino acids long. Germline V CDR1 and CDR2: SGHNT, YENEEA. The CDR3 reads CASSINRDTQYF. CDR3 nucleotides: TGTGCCAGCAGCATTAATAGAGATACGCAGTATTTT.

This chain connects TRBV5-1 to TRBJ2-7, with D maybe TRBD2 (6 bases). The CDR3 has 16 amino acids. The V end was cut by 0 bases, the J end by 2 bases, with 15 bases between. Per the germline V gene, CDR1 is SGHRS and CDR2 is YFSETQ. The DNA of the CDR3 is TGCGCCAGCAGCTTGGGTGGGGCGGGGCCGACCTACGAGCAGTACTTC. Its translation: CASSLGGAGPTYEQYF.

This chain uses TRBV6-6 with TRBJ2-2; D is unclear. Deletions cut 0 bases from V and 0 bases from J, with 8 bases between. From germline, CDR1 is MNHNY and CDR2 SVGAGI (reference sequence). There are 16 residues in the CDR3. The CDR3 nucleotides read TGTGCCAGCAGTTACTCGTTGGCCTCGAACACCGGGGAGCTGTTTTTT. Amino acid sequence: CASSYSLASNTGELFF.

The chain is built from TRBV21-1 and TRBJ2-1; the table's D call, TRBD2, has no DNA check behind it. TRBV21-1 is a recognized pseudogene. CDR3 size: 19 residues. The CDR3 region is CASSKDAGCRVSGGCEQFF. The CDR3 bases are TGTGCCAGCAGCAAAGATGCGGGATGTCGAGTGTCAGGAGGCTGTGAGCAGTTCTTC.

This clone was recorded a few times. The chain is built from TRBV27 and TRBJ1-2; 8 positions agree with TRBD1. V gave up 5 bases and J gave up 6 bases; unmatched junction bases: 8. Germline CDR1 and CDR2: MNHEY and SMNVEV (reference sequence). This CDR3 spans 14 amino acids. CDR3 protein: CASSPQGALNGYTF. CDR3 coding DNA: TGTGCCAGCAGTCCGCAGGGGGCGCTGAATGGCTACACCTTC.

This sequence joins TRBV5-1 and TRBJ2-2, with TRBD2 matching 16 bases. After removal of 4 bases from V and 2 bases from J, the junction contained 5 bases not matched to a gene. The CDR3 consists of 18 residues. Germline CDR1 and CDR2: SGHRS and YFSETQ. The DNA for the CDR3 is TGCGCCAGCAGCATTGGGACTAGCGGGAGGGTAAACACCGGGGAGCTGTTTTTT. Translated: CASSIGTSGRVNTGELFF. The entire variable domain, with the rest obtained from reference TRBV5-1 and TRBJ2-2, is as follows: KAGVTQTPRYLIKTRGQQVTLSCSPISGHRSVSWYQQTPGQGLQFLFEYFSETQRNKGNFPGRFSGRQFSNSRSEMNVSTLELGDSALYLCASSIGTSGRVNTGELFFGEGSRLTVL.

The gene calls are TRBV7-6 and TRBJ2-5; 7 bases match TRBD2. V lost 5 bases to trimming and J lost 5 bases; unmatched junction nucleotides: 11. The CDR3 spans 15 residues. Germline lookup yields CDR1 SGHVS and CDR2 FNYEAQ. The DNA for the CDR3 is TGTGCCAGCAGCCCCAATGCCGGGCGGGAGGAGACCCAGTACTTC. Amino acids: CASSPNAGREETQYF. The variable domain in full, with the rest retrieved from reference TRBV7-6 and TRBJ2-5, is GAGVSQSPRYKVTKRGQDVALRCDPISGHVSLYWYRQALGQGPEFLTYFNYEAQQDKSGLPNDRFSAERPEGSISTLTIQRTEQRDSAMYRCASSPNAGREETQYFGPGTRLLVL.

This clone appeared a few times. The V call is TRBV7-3, the J call TRBJ1-2; no clear D. V dropped 2 bases and J dropped 4 bases, with 14 bases sitting between them. Germline V lookup: CDR1 SGHTA, CDR2 FQGTGA. The CDR3 is made up of 15 amino acids. In nucleotides, the CDR3 is TGTGCCAGCAGCTTAGAATCCGGGGTGAGCTATGGCTACACCTTC. This encodes CASSLESGVSYGYTF.

This rearrangement joins TRBV18 to TRBJ1-1; D ambiguous. The CDR3 is 13 residues long. In germline, CDR1 is KGHSH, CDR2 LQKENI. V lost 3 bases and J 1 base, leaving 6 bases between the germline ends. This chain's CDR3 is CASSPGRNTEAFF. For the CDR3, the DNA is TGTGCCAGCTCACCCGGGAGGAACACTGAAGCTTTCTTT.

This clone came up a few times. The genes are TRBV15 and TRBJ1-4; no clear D gene. Trimming left V 0 bases short and J 2 bases short, with 10 bases between. This CDR3 has 16 residues. CDR1 LNHNV and CDR2 YYDKDF come from the germline V gene (reference sequence). DNA of the CDR3: TGTGCCACCAGCAGAGATTTTACAGCTACTAATGAAAAACTGTTTTTT. Protein sequence: CATSRDFTATNEKLFF.

The chain is built from TRBV2 and TRBJ2-7, with TRBD1 matching 8 bases. Per the germline V gene, CDR1 is SNHLY and CDR2 is FYNNEI. The CDR3 spans 14 residues. Germline trimming cut 4 bases from V and 3 bases from J; bases unmatched to any gene: 5. DNA of the CDR3: TGTGCCAGCAGTGTCCGGGACAGGCTCTACGAGCAGTACTTC. This sequence encodes CASSVRDRLYEQYF.

This clone has only a few counts. V is TRBV2 and J is TRBJ1-5, with D unresolved. Germline CDR1 is SNHLY and CDR2 is FYNNEI. This CDR3 is 15 amino acids long. Trimming took 3 bases from V and 2 from J, leaving 11 bases between them. CDR3 coding DNA: TGTGCCAGCAGTGAGAGGGTGAGGGGCAATCAGCCCCAGCATTTT. This translates into CASSERVRGNQPQHF.